The source of this T cell receptor (beta chain) is a study of blood T cell repertoires in COVID-19. Study in general: Samples of COVID-19 (acute and convalescent) were obtained from the United States, Italy and Spain. The cDNA or gDNA used as material had been derived from T cells, B-cell-depleted T cells, or PBMCs.

Germline values: CDR1 MDHEN, CDR2 SYDVKM. CDR3 size: 15 residues. V trimming: 5 bases; J trimming: 6 bases; junction bases outside the gene matches: 10. Followed longitudinally, the Seattle patients had been enrolled during active infection. How the authors handled the data: Estimation of nucleated cell counts relied on the amplification of reference gene primers. TCRdb's table, derived via immunoSEQ multiplex PCR, lists solely in-frame clones and lacks some. From that table come the V and J calls and clone size; the DNA was used to work out D and trimming. The table shows some 200,000 clones, with approximately 78% occurring only once.

The J gene is TRBJ1-2, the V gene TRBV28; TRBD1 agrees at 9 bases. Sequenced input: peripheral blood. The TCR was taken from a woman aged 70-85 years with COVID-19, enrolled during active disease. The CDR3 reads CASSRPGTGINGYTF. The CDR3 region has the DNA TGTGCCAGCAGTCGTCCAGGGACAGGGATCAATGGCTACACCTTC.